The subject of this entry is one T cell receptor (beta chain). The source of the sample is a study of T cell changes during pregnancy in multiple sclerosis. The data were produced by immunoSEQ multiplex PCR, yet TCRdb's version contains in-frame clones alone and is incomplete. The sample holds approximately 39,000 clones; around 90% are singletons and the top ten take over 0.45%. In germline, CDR1 is SGHNT, CDR2 YENEEA. The CDR3 is made up of 15 amino acids. With 3 bases removed from V and 8 bases from J, the gap between germline ends came to 17 bases. Sequencing was performed on CD4+ T cells from peripheral blood mononuclear cells, taken in the second trimester of pregnancy. This chain joins TRBV11-3 and TRBJ2-1; weak D call: TRBD2 (6 bases). This TCR derives from a female donor with multiple sclerosis, enrolled in a pregnancy study. The CDR3 sequence: CASSFRFGGNDEQFF. The CDR3 nucleotides are TGTGCCAGCAGCTTTAGATTTGGCGGGAATGATGAGCAGTTCTTC.